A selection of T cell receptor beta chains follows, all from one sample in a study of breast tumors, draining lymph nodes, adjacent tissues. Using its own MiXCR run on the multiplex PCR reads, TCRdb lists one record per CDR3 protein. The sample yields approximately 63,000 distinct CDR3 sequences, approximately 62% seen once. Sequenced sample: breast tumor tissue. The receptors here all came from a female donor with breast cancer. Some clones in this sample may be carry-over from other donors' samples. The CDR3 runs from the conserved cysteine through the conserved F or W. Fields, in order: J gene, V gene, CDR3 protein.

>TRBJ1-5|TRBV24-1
CATSDGTYSAQHF
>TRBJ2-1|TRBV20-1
CSAGGLAGLEQFF
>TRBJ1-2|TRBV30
CAWSVPTGGFGNTF
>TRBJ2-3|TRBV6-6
CASRTGHITDTQYF
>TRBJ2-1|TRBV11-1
CASSLGTIWSNEQFF
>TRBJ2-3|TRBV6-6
CASSYSGRRVDTQYF
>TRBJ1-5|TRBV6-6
CASSAAQGSNQPQHF
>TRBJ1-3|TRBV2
CASTVLGQGSGNTIYF
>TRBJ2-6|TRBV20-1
CSARPGGSGANVLTF
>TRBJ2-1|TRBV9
CASSAGTSGYNEQFF
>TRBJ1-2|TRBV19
CASSIGGGTPYGYTF
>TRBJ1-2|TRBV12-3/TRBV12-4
CASSTDGYGYTF